Included here is one TCR beta chain sequence, with context. The sample is drawn from a study of OX40 agonist ivuxolimab in advanced cancers. Autoimmune disease history or systemic immunosuppression excluded patients. The repertoire was sequenced with immunoSEQ multiplex PCR; TCRdb's copy has only in-frame clones and lacks some. Here the sample spans under 100,000 clones, under 95% being singletons. The TCR comes from an adult with an advanced solid tumor such as melanoma, head and neck, liver or kidney cancer. The starting material was CD4+ or CD8+ T cells sorted from blood, obtained in a trial of the OX40 agonist ivuxolimab.

The chain's CDR3 is CSGAGTASTDTQYF. CDR3 in DNA: TGCAGCGGGGCCGGGACGGCAAGCACAGATACGCAGTATTTT. The V gene is TRBV29-1, the J gene TRBJ2-3; D might be TRBD1 or TRBD2, each matching 5 bases. Trimming pared 7 bases from V and 0 bases from J, leaving 14 bases between. In germline, CDR1 is SQVTM, CDR2 ANQGSEA. This CDR3 is built from 14 residues.